The 7 T cell receptor beta chains reported below all come from one sample, sequenced in a study of T cells in Graves' hyperthyroidism and ophthalmopathy. What was amplified from RNA transcripts were TCR beta CDR3 regions. The TCR CDR3 was amplified in a first-round RT-PCR using the HTBI primer set. TCRdb passed the multiplex PCR reads through MiXCR, listing each CDR3 protein once. The sample consists of fewer than 350,000 distinct CDR3 sequences, about a sixth of them appearing once. Sequencing used blood. The receptor set was obtained from a woman aged 40 to 49 with Graves' ophthalmopathy.

This clonotype has at least ten counts. The chain recombines TRBV5-1 with TRBJ2-5; possibly TRBD1 for D (6 bases). CDR1 SGHRS and CDR2 YFSETQ come from the germline V gene. This CDR3 spans 14 amino acids. Trimming pared 3 bases from V and 5 bases from J, leaving 14 bases between. CDR3 amino acids: CASSSGQTGETQYF. CDR3 nucleotides: TGCGCCAGCAGCTCCGGACAGACCGGGGAGACCCAGTACTTC. Drawing the rest from reference TRBV5-1 and TRBJ2-5, the complete variable domain is KAGVTQTPRYLIKTRGQQVTLSCSPISGHRSVSWYQQTPGQGLQFLFEYFSETQRNKGNFPGRFSGRQFSNSRSEMNVSTLELGDSALYLCASSSGQTGETQYFGPGTRLLVL.

This clonotype was seen ten or more times. The chain combines TRBV28 with TRBJ2-7; D could derive from TRBD1 or TRBD2 (5 bases each). V was pared by 8 bases and J by 2 bases, with 16 bases between. Germline values: CDR1 MDHEN, CDR2 SYDVKM. The CDR3 is 14 residues long. The chain's CDR3 is CASGTRLNTYEQYF. CDR3 nucleotides: TGTGCCAGCGGGACGCGACTCAATACCTACGAGCAGTACTTC.

V and J are TRBV10-3 and TRBJ2-5; 7 positions match TRBD2. CDR1 and CDR2 from the germline V gene are ENHRY and SYGVKD. With 10 bases clipped from V and 3 bases from J, the junction kept 17 bases outside the gene matches. This CDR3 comprises 16 residues. The CDR3 sequence: CATRGVDLRGEETQYF. The CDR3 coding sequence is TGTGCCACCCGGGGGGTAGACCTGAGGGGCGAAGAGACCCAGTACTTC.

This chain uses TRBV11-1 with TRBJ1-1; D is uncertain. The CDR3 extends over 15 amino acids. CDR1 and CDR2 (germline): SGHAT, FQDESV (reference sequence). V lost 3 bases, J lost 0 bases, and 11 bases lay in between. The CDR3 bases are TGTGCCAGCAGCTTGGAGGCCCAGGTGAACACTGAAGCTTTCTTT. Its translation: CASSLEAQVNTEAFF.

This clonotype has a count of ten or more. The chain carries TRBV2 and TRBJ2-2, with D unresolved. Germline assignment: CDR1 SNHLY and CDR2 FYNNEI. Trimming shortened V by 3 bases and J by 4 bases, and 9 bases separated the two germline ends. The CDR3 has 14 amino acids. As DNA, the CDR3 is TGTGCCAGCAGTGACGGTCGGGCCACCGGGGAGCTGTTTTTT. The encoded protein is CASSDGRATGELFF.

This clonotype appeared many times. V and J are TRBV5-4 and TRBJ1-2; 7 nucleotides agree with TRBD1. CDR3 size: 17 residues. After removal of 2 bases from V and 4 bases from J, the junction contained 14 bases not matched to a gene. Looked up from germline, CDR1 is SGHNT and CDR2 is YYREEE (reference sequence). CDR3 in DNA: TGTGCCAGCAGCTTCGACGAAGGACAGGCAGGGGGCTATGGCTACACCTTC. Translated: CASSFDEGQAGGYGYTF.

This clonotype came up many times. This may be a read error, as it is one base from a much larger clone. This chain connects TRBV11-2 to TRBJ2-7; D remains unclear. V was clipped by 6 bases and J by 3 bases, with 15 bases between them. The CDR3 loop spans 14 amino acids. CDR1 SGHAT and CDR2 FQNNGV come from the germline V gene. The chain's CDR3 is CASRDPDRLYEQYV. CDR3 DNA: TGTGCCAGCAGGGACCCGGACCGTCTCTACGAGCAGTACGTC.